These T cell receptor beta chains were read from a single sample in a study of cytomegalovirus exposure and HLA in healthy donors. Produced via immunoSEQ multiplex PCR; TCRdb's table is partial and in-frame only. The sample lists 95,000 to 150,000 clones, about 89% occurring once. Sequences were obtained from PBMCs. These receptors were obtained from a woman aged 18 to 35 in good health and CMV-seronegative. Each CDR3 is given with its conserved first and last residue. The D gene is left open where the match is weak. Some rows mark clone size as missing; the rest say once, few, many or name a class of expanded clone.

-	TRBD1	13	TRBV6-4	TRBJ2-4	CASSDGDRGIQYF	TGTGCCAGCAGTGACGGGGACAGGGGGATTCAGTACTTC
-	TRBD2	14	TRBV9	TRBJ2-1	CASSGGGIYNEQFF	TGTGCCAGCAGCGGGGGAGGGATCTACAATGAGCAGTTCTTC
-	-	15	TRBV19	TRBJ2-3	CASSIVPHGTDTQYF	TGTGCCAGTAGTATAGTCCCCCATGGCACAGATACGCAGTATTTT
-	-	12	TRBV7-9	TRBJ1-2	CASSEVTGGYTF	TGTGCCAGCAGCGAGGTCACGGGGGGCTACACCTTC
-	-	13	TRBV5-1	TRBJ2-1	CASSLAGDNEQFF	TGCGCCAGCAGCTTGGCCGGGGACAATGAGCAGTTCTTC
once	TRBD1	16	TRBV18	TRBJ1-1	CASSPLWQGGNTEAFF	TGTGCCAGCTCACCTCTCTGGCAGGGGGGGAACACTGAAGCTTTCTTT
-	-	12	TRBV7-8	TRBJ1-1	CASSLTVAEAFF	TGTGCCAGCAGCTTAACGGTAGCTGAAGCTTTCTTT
-	TRBD1	16	TRBV5-1	TRBJ2-5	CASSFRSTGGLETQYF	TGCGCCAGCAGCTTTCGATCGACAGGGGGTTTGGAGACCCAGTACTTC
-	TRBD1	13	TRBV29-1	TRBJ1-2	CSVVKTGAGGYTF	TGCAGCGTTGTAAAAACAGGGGCAGGTGGCTACACCTTC
few	-	15	TRBV7-9	TRBJ1-1	CASSLGERVYGEAFF	TGTGCCAGCAGCTTAGGGGAGAGGGTGTACGGTGAAGCTTTCTTT
once	-	14	TRBV5-1	TRBJ2-1	CASSLPSSYNEQFF	TGCGCCAGCAGCTTGCCGAGCTCCTACAATGAGCAGTTCTTC
-	TRBD2	17	TRBV14	TRBJ2-1	CASSQEVAGSLLNEQFF	TGTGCCAGCAGCCAAGAGGTAGCGGGATCTCTCTTAAATGAGCAGTTCTTC
-	-	14	TRBV5-6	TRBJ2-1	CASSLPSENSEQFF	TGTGCCAGCAGCTTGCCCTCCGAAAACAGTGAGCAGTTCTTC
few	-	12	TRBV30	TRBJ1-2	CAWRKRDYGYTF	TGTGCCTGGAGGAAGAGGGACTATGGCTACACCTTC
-	-	16	TRBV11-2	TRBJ2-7	CASSSNRDLPPYEQYF	TGTGCCAGCAGCTCGAACCGGGACTTACCTCCCTACGAGCAGTACTTC
-	-	14	TRBV6-1	TRBJ1-2	CASTPIRSTDGYTF	TGTGCCAGCACCCCAATCAGGTCTACTGACGGCTACACCTTC
-	TRBD1	16	TRBV11-3	TRBJ2-7	CASSLALGTGTYEQYF	TGTGCCAGCAGCTTAGCCCTGGGGACAGGCACCTACGAGCAGTACTTC
-	-	15	TRBV9	TRBJ2-3	CASSGLEPGTDTQYF	TGTGCCAGCAGCGGCCTTGAGCCCGGCACAGATACGCAGTATTTT
-	-	11	TRBV6-5	TRBJ2-1	CASRAYNEQFF	TGTGCCAGCCGAGCCTACAATGAGCAGTTCTTC